The 5 T cell receptor beta chains given below trace back to one sample, sequenced in a study of cytomegalovirus exposure and HLA in healthy donors. PCR primers comprised 60 Vbeta and 13 Jbeta primers. Sequenced by immunoSEQ multiplex PCR; TCRdb stores in-frame clones only, minus some. The repertoire has under 85,000 clones, 74% of them found once; the top ten carry about 20%. Input material: PBMCs. These receptors all come from a woman aged 30 to 39 in good health and CMV-seropositive.

The V call is TRBV30, the J call TRBJ2-1; 13 bases agree with TRBD2. The germline CDR1 and CDR2 sequences are GTSNPN and SVGIG (reference sequence). Unmatched junction bases numbered 8, after V lost 8 bases and J lost 7 bases. There are 14 residues in the CDR3. For the CDR3, the DNA is TGTGCCGCTCCGGGACTAGCGGGATTGAATGAGCAGTTCTTC. Translation gives CAAPGLAGLNEQFF.

The rearrangement uses TRBV28 and TRBJ2-5; the D gene is possibly TRBD2 (5 bases). CDR1 and CDR2 (germline): MDHEN, SYDVKM. V gave up 5 bases and J gave up 2 bases, with 12 bases separating them. The CDR3 spans 14 residues. The CDR3 DNA reads TGTGCCAGCAGTCGATGGTCGGGGCAAGAGACCCAGTACTTC. Protein product: CASSRWSGQETQYF.

In this sample, this clone turned up once. The rearrangement uses TRBV30 and TRBJ1-1; D unresolved. Germline V lookup: CDR1 GTSNPN, CDR2 SVGIG (reference sequence). V was pared by 2 bases and J by 4 bases, with 17 bases between. This CDR3 has 15 amino acids. DNA of the CDR3: TGTGCCTGGAGTTCCACAGCGGTTGGCGGCACTGAAGCTTTCTTT. Encoded protein: CAWSSTAVGGTEAFF.

The gene calls are TRBV30 and TRBJ1-2, with a tentative D call TRBD1 (5 bases). Germline lookup yields CDR1 GTSNPN and CDR2 SVGIG (reference sequence). Deletions cut 3 bases from V and 2 bases from J, with 7 bases between. The CDR3 sequence is 12 residues long. DNA of the CDR3: TGTGCCTGGAGGACAGAGAACTATGGCTACACCTTC. Its protein product is CAWRTENYGYTF. Complete variable domain (other parts from reference TRBV30 and TRBJ1-2): SQTIHQWPATLVQPVGSPLSLECTVEGTSNPNLYWYRQAAGRGLQLLFYSVGIGQISSEVPQNLSASRPQDRQFILSSKKLLLSDSGFYLCAWRTENYGYTFGSGTRLTVV.

The V call is TRBV6-1, the J call TRBJ2-7; tentatively, D is TRBD2 (6 bases). The CDR3 has 14 amino acids. Germline V gene data show CDR1 as MNHNS and CDR2 as SASEGT. V was cut by 5 bases and J by 0 bases, with 11 bases left in between. CDR3 in DNA: TGTGCCAGCAGTTTCGTTAGCGGCTCCTACGAGCAGTACTTC. It codes for CASSFVSGSYEQYF.